Presented here are 20 T cell receptor beta chains from one specimen sequenced in a study of PD-1 blockade in classical Hodgkin lymphoma. Each and every patient relapsed after autologous stem cell transplantation, and patients got differing brentuximab vedotin exposure. Magnetic negative selection purified CD4+ T cells from thawed PBMCs. Sequenced by immunoSEQ multiplex PCR; TCRdb stores in-frame clones only, minus some. This sample carries around 7,700 clones, roughly 85% of them seen once, and the ten largest clones take about 1.7%. This specimen consisted of CD4+ T cells from blood, obtained at baseline. These TCRs come from a human donor with classical Hodgkin lymphoma.

This rearrangement joins TRBV7-9 to TRBJ2-5; TRBD1 or TRBD2 may be the D gene (5 bases each). V shed 5 bases and J shed 4 bases, with 20 bases lying between them. The length of the CDR3 is 16 residues. The germline V gene has CDR1 SEHNR and CDR2 FQNEAQ (reference sequence). The CDR3 reads CASSQLGQGAGETQYF. CDR3 in DNA: TGTGCCAGCAGCCAGTTAGGTCAGGGTGCGGGAGAGACCCAGTACTTC.

The chain is built from TRBV5-4 and TRBJ2-3; 7 bases align to TRBD1. From germline, CDR1 is SGHNT and CDR2 YYREEE (reference sequence). The CDR3 is 16 residues long. J lost 3 bases, V lost 0 bases, and 7 bases had no gene match. Here the CDR3 DNA reads TGTGCCAGCAGCTTGGAAAGGGGGCGTGGGACAGATACGCAGTATTTT. Encoded protein: CASSLERGRGTDTQYF.

This clone was picked up one time. This chain links TRBV28 with TRBJ1-3; D may be TRBD1 (5 bases). Trimming took off 3 bases at V and 1 base at J, with 7 bases between the two ends. CDR1 and CDR2 from the germline V gene are MDHEN and SYDVKM. The length of the CDR3 is 14 residues. The DNA for the CDR3 is TGTGCCAGCAGTTTGCGGGGGTCTGGAAACACCATATATTTT. Encoded protein: CASSLRGSGNTIYF.

The genes are TRBV9 and TRBJ2-5; D is ambiguous. V was trimmed by 1 base and J by 0 bases, leaving 7 bases between them. Germline V gene lookup returns CDR1 SGDLS and CDR2 YYNGEE. The CDR3 runs to 14 residues. The CDR3 bases are TGTGCCAGCAGCGTAATGGGAAACCAAGAGACCCAGTACTTC. Protein: CASSVMGNQETQYF.

This chain uses TRBV29-1 with TRBJ1-2, with 8 bases aligning to TRBD1. The V and J ends lost 6 bases and 1 base, in that order; junction bases with no gene match: 10. Germline V gene sequence: CDR1 SQVTM, CDR2 ANQGSEA. The CDR3 has 15 residues. The CDR3 nucleotides read TGCAGCGTCGACAGGGGCAGAAGTGTTAACTATGGCTACACCTTC. Amino acid sequence: CSVDRGRSVNYGYTF. Combining the CDR3 with reference TRBV29-1 and TRBJ1-2 gives the whole variable domain SAVISQKPSRDICQRGTSLTIQCQVDSQVTMMFWYRQQPGQSLTLIATANQGSEATYESGFVIDKFPISRPNLTFSTLTVSNMSPEDSSIYLCSVDRGRSVNYGYTFGSGTRLTVV.

This rearrangement joins TRBV7-2 to TRBJ2-5; D gene uncertain. V gave up 5 bases and J gave up 3 bases, with 16 bases separating them. The CDR3 covers 15 residues. The germline gives CDR1 SGHTA, CDR2 FQGNSA. The CDR3 nucleotides are TGTGCCAGCAGCCCGGAGCCCCGACGGGAAGAGACCCAGTACTTC. Translation: CASSPEPRREETQYF. Full variable domain (rest looked up from reference TRBV7-2 and TRBJ2-5): GAGVSQSPSNKVTEKGKDVELRCDPISGHTALYWYRQSLGQGLEFLIYFQGNSAPDKSGLPSDRFSAERTGGSVSTLTIQRTQQEDSAVYLCASSPEPRREETQYFGPGTRLLVL.

The chain has TRBV7-3 and TRBJ2-2, with D unresolved. Germline CDR1 is SGHTA and CDR2 is FQGTGA. Trimming took off 10 bases at V and 2 bases at J, with 11 bases between the two ends. This CDR3 has 13 residues. Here the CDR3 DNA reads TGTGCCACACGGTTGGAAAACACCGGGGAGCTGTTTTTT. It is translated as CATRLENTGELFF.

The rearrangement joins TRBV5-1 to TRBJ1-6, with unresolved D. The CDR3 extends over 14 amino acids. Trimming removed 0 bases from V and 7 bases from J, with 8 bases in between. Germline CDR1 and CDR2: SGHRS and YFSETQ. The CDR3 region has the DNA TGCGCCAGCAGCTTGGCCCAGGTGAATTCACCCCTCCACTTT. It codes for CASSLAQVNSPLHF. Supplemented by reference TRBV5-1 and TRBJ1-6, the full variable domain reads KAGVTQTPRYLIKTRGQQVTLSCSPISGHRSVSWYQQTPGQGLQFLFEYFSETQRNKGNFPGRFSGRQFSNSRSEMNVSTLELGDSALYLCASSLAQVNSPLHFGNGTRLTVT.

The genes are TRBV7-9 and TRBJ2-1; D is undetermined. Germline CDR1 is SEHNR and CDR2 is FQNEAQ (reference sequence). The V and J ends lost 1 base and 3 bases respectively, with 4 bases between them. The CDR3 sequence is 13 residues long. CDR3 amino acids: CASSLGSYNEQFF. The CDR3 DNA reads TGTGCCAGCAGCTTAGGGAGCTACAATGAGCAGTTCTTC.

The chain's CDR3 is CASSQERQRDGYTF. CDR3 nucleotide sequence: TGTGCCAGCAGCCAAGAAAGACAGAGGGATGGCTACACCTTC. The chain has TRBV4-2 and TRBJ1-2; maybe TRBD1 (5 bases). Per the germline V gene, CDR1 is LGHNA and CDR2 is YNFKEQ. This CDR3 has 14 residues. V was cut by 0 bases and J by 6 bases, with 11 bases left in between.

The V call is TRBV28, the J call TRBJ2-7; TRBD1 agrees at 11 bases. The ends lost 6 bases at V and 4 bases at J; junction bases unmatched: 5. The CDR3 is 14 residues long. Germline loops: CDR1 MDHEN, CDR2 SYDVKM. CDR3 nucleotides: TGTGCCAGCAGCAAGGACAGGGGGCAGTACGAGCAGTACTTC. Protein sequence: CASSKDRGQYEQYF.

The rearrangement joins TRBV5-1 to TRBJ1-3, with unresolved D. This CDR3 comprises 13 residues. Trimming removed 4 bases at V and 0 bases at J, with 5 bases between. Germline CDR1 SGHRS, CDR2 YFSETQ. CDR3 amino acids: CASSQPSGNTIYF. Here the CDR3 DNA reads TGCGCCAGCAGCCAGCCCTCTGGAAACACCATATATTTT. Supplemented by reference TRBV5-1 and TRBJ1-3, the full variable domain reads KAGVTQTPRYLIKTRGQQVTLSCSPISGHRSVSWYQQTPGQGLQFLFEYFSETQRNKGNFPGRFSGRQFSNSRSEMNVSTLELGDSALYLCASSQPSGNTIYFGEGSWLTVV.

The rearrangement joins TRBV19 to TRBJ2-2; D may be TRBD1 or TRBD2 (6 bases each). This CDR3 is built from 17 residues. The V gene's germline CDR1 is LNHDA and CDR2 SQIVND (reference sequence). V was pared by 5 bases and J by 3 bases, with 19 bases between. The CDR3 loop reads CASSFPEGVVDTGELFF. In DNA, the CDR3 is TGTGCCAGTAGTTTCCCGGAGGGGGTGGTTGACACCGGGGAGCTGTTTTTT.

J is TRBJ2-5 and V is TRBV7-9; a possible D gene is TRBD2 (7 bases). From germline, CDR1 is SEHNR and CDR2 FQNEAQ (reference sequence). The CDR3 contains 17 residues. V shed 5 bases and J shed 4 bases, with 23 bases lying between them. The DNA of the CDR3 is TGTGCCAGCAGCCGGTCATTTTGGGGGGGGGCCGGAGAGACCCAGTACTTC. Amino acids: CASSRSFWGGAGETQYF. Filled out from reference TRBV7-9 and TRBJ2-5, the complete variable domain reads DTGVSQNPRHKITKRGQNVTFRCDPISEHNRLYWYRQTLGQGPEFLTYFQNEAQLEKSRLLSDRFSAERPKGSFSTLEIQRTEQGDSAMYLCASSRSFWGGAGETQYFGPGTRLLVL.

Only a few counts were recorded for this clone. The chain combines TRBV19 with TRBJ1-5, with a tentative D call TRBD1 (5 bases). V shed 3 bases and J shed 6 bases, with 15 bases lying between them. Germline CDR1 and CDR2: LNHDA and SQIVND (reference sequence). The CDR3 has 15 amino acids. This CDR3 is CASSILPGTIQPQHF. The CDR3 DNA follows: TGTGCCAGTAGTATCCTTCCCGGGACGATTCAGCCCCAGCATTTT.

J is TRBJ1-1 and V is TRBV4-3, with D perhaps TRBD1 (5 bases). Trimming removed 0 bases from V and 1 base from J, with 18 bases in between. The germline CDR1 and CDR2 sequences are LGHNA and YSLEER. The CDR3 runs to 18 residues. The DNA of the CDR3 is TGCGCCAGCAGCCAAGATCCCCAGGGACCCTTCCCGAACACTGAAGCTTTCTTT. Its protein is CASSQDPQGPFPNTEAFF.

The chain employs TRBV27 and TRBJ1-2; D perhaps matches TRBD1 (6 bases). Trimming left V 3 bases short and J 5 bases short, with 10 bases between. The CDR3 totals 13 residues. The V gene's germline CDR1 is MNHEY and CDR2 SMNVEV (reference sequence). DNA for the CDR3: TGTGCCAGCAGTTTTGGACAGCTTTATGGCTACACCTTC. Amino acids: CASSFGQLYGYTF.

This clone has only one observation. The chain combines TRBV4-3 with TRBJ2-5; weak D call: TRBD2 (7 bases). Germline V CDR1 and CDR2: LGHNA, YSLEER. The CDR3 length is 15 residues. Trimming shortened V by 1 base and J by 2 bases, and 11 bases separated the two germline ends. Here the CDR3 reads CASSQGGGLQETQYF. The CDR3 nucleotides are TGCGCCAGCAGCCAAGGGGGGGGCCTTCAAGAGACCCAGTACTTC.

This chain connects TRBV7-7 to TRBJ2-5; 8 bases line up with TRBD1. Losses at the gene ends were 5 bases for V and 2 bases for J; bases not matched to a gene: 7. Germline V gives CDR1 SSHAT, CDR2 FNYEAQ (reference sequence). CDR3 size: 15 residues. CDR3 region: CASSATGVGQETQYF. CDR3 sequence (DNA): TGTGCCAGCAGCGCGACAGGGGTGGGTCAAGAGACCCAGTACTTC.

The chain has TRBV7-9 and TRBJ1-2; no reliable D call. Trimming shortened V by 5 bases and J by 4 bases, and 17 bases separated the two germline ends. Germline CDR1 and CDR2: SEHNR and FQNEAQ (reference sequence). There are 15 residues in the CDR3. CDR3 sequence (DNA): TGTGCCAGCAGCCCCCCCCTTAGCAACGTCTATGGCTACACCTTC. Protein: CASSPPLSNVYGYTF. Drawing the rest from reference TRBV7-9 and TRBJ1-2, the complete variable domain is DTGVSQNPRHKITKRGQNVTFRCDPISEHNRLYWYRQTLGQGPEFLTYFQNEAQLEKSRLLSDRFSAERPKGSFSTLEIQRTEQGDSAMYLCASSPPLSNVYGYTFGSGTRLTVV.